This T cell receptor (beta chain) was sequenced in a study of T cell responses to AZD1222 COVID-19 vaccine. This clone was observed a single time. Its specificity is unknown. General study results and limits: Sampling captured repertoires only after the peak T cell response. White British people made up most donors, females outnumbered males, and clonal diversity was possibly underestimated.

Germline values: CDR1 LNHDA, CDR2 SQIVND (reference sequence). The CDR3 is made up of 15 amino acids. The ends were cut back, 7 bases at V and 2 bases at J, with 15 bases in the middle. Assay used: immunoSEQ multiplex PCR; TCRdb lists only in-frame clones, some missing. The profile shows hundreds of thousands of clones, 90% to 95% of them singletons. The chain couples TRBV19 to TRBJ1-5; D perhaps matches TRBD1 (5 bases). This clonotype was sampled from an adult in good health. The input for sequencing was peripheral blood, taken on day 0 of MenACWY control vaccination. DNA of the CDR3: TGTGCCAGTAATGTCCTAGGGGAGGGCAATCAGCCCCAGCATTTT. Protein product: CASNVLGEGNQPQHF.